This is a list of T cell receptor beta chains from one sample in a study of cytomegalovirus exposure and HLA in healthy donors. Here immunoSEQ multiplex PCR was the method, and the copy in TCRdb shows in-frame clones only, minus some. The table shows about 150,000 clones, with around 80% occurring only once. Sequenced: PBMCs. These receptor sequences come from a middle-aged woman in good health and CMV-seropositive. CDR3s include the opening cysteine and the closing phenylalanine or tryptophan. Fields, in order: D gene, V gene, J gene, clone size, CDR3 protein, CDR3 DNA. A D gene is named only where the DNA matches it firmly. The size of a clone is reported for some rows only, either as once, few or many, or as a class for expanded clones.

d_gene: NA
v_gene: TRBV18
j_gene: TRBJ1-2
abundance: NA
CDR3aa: CASSLKQGEGGYTF
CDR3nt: TGTGCCAGCTCACTTAAACAGGGCGAGGGAGGCTACACCTTC

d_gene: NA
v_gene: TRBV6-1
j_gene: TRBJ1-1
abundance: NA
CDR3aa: CASSAGGATEAFF
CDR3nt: TGTGCCAGCAGTGCCGGGGGGGCCACTGAAGCTTTCTTT

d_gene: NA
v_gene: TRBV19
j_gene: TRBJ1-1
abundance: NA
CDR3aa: CASSRYTGSEAFF
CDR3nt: TGTGCCAGTAGTAGATACACAGGGTCTGAAGCTTTCTTT

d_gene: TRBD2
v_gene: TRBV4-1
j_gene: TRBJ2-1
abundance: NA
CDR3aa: CASSQAPSVWAGAYNEQFF
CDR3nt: TGCGCCAGCAGCCAAGCCCCGTCAGTTTGGGCGGGGGCCTACAATGAGCAGTTCTTC

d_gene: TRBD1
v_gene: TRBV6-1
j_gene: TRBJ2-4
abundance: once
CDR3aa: CASRPTGAKNIQYF
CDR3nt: TGTGCCAGCAGACCGACAGGGGCCAAAAACATTCAGTACTTC

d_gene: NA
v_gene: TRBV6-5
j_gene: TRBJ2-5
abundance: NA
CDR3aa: CASSYRRTQYF
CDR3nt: TGTGCCAGCAGTTACCGGAGGACCCAGTACTTC

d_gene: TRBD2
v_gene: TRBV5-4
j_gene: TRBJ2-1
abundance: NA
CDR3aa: CASSLAGGGHSYNEQFF
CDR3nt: TGTGCCAGCAGCTTGGCCGGGGGGGGGCACTCCTACAATGAGCAGTTCTTC

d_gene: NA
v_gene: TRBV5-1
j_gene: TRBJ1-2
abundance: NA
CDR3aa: CASSLGTGYTF
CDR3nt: TGCGCCAGCAGCCTAGGGACAGGCTACACCTTC

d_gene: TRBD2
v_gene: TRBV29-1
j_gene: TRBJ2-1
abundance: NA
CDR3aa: CSVVGTSGSTEQFF
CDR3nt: TGCAGCGTTGTAGGGACTAGCGGGAGTACTGAGCAGTTCTTC

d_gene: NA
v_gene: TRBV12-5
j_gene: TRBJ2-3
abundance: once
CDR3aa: CASAKAGPSDTQYF
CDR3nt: TGTGCTAGTGCCAAGGCTGGGCCATCAGATACGCAGTATTTT

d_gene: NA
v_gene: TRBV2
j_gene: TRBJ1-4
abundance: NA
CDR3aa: CASRPSRGGTNEKLFF
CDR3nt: TGTGCCAGCAGACCCTCCAGGGGAGGGACTAATGAAAAACTGTTTTTT

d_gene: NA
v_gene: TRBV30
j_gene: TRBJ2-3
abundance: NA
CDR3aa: CAWSKAASTDTQYF
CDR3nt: TGTGCCTGGAGTAAGGCGGCTAGCACAGATACGCAGTATTTT

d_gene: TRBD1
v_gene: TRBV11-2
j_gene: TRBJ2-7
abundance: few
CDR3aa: CASSSWTGTSYEQYF
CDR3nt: TGTGCCAGCAGCTCGTGGACAGGGACCTCCTACGAGCAGTACTTC

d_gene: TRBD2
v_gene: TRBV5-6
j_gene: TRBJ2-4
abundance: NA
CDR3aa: CASSGGLADPLAKNIQYF
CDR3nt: TGTGCCAGCAGCGGGGGACTAGCGGATCCCCTAGCCAAAAACATTCAGTACTTC

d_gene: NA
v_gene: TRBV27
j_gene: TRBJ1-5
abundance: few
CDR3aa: CASSRSGADNQPQHF
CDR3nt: TGTGCCTCCAGCAGATCAGGGGCCGACAATCAGCCCCAGCATTTT

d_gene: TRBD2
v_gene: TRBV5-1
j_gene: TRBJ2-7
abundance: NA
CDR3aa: CASSFLAGDTYEQYF
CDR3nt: TGCGCCAGCAGCTTCCTAGCGGGTGATACCTACGAGCAGTACTTC

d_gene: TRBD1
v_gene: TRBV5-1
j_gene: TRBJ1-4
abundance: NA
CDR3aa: CASSLGTGEKEKLFF
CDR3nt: TGCGCCAGCAGCCTAGGGACAGGGGAGAAGGAAAAACTGTTTTTT

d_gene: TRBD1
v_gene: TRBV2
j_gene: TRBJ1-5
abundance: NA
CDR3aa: CASRFEGASNQPQHF
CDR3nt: TGTGCCAGCCGGTTCGAGGGGGCGAGCAATCAGCCCCAGCATTTT

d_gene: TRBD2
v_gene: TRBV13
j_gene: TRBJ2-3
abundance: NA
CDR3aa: CASSFSGSFGDTQYF
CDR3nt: TGTGCCAGCAGCTTTAGCGGGAGTTTTGGAGATACGCAGTATTTT

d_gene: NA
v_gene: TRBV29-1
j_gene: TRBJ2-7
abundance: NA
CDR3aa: CSALADSYEQYF
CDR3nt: TGCAGCGCATTAGCGGACTCCTACGAGCAGTACTTC

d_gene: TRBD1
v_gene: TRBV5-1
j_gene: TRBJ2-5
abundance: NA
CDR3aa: CASSPDRGDETQYF
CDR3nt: TGCGCCAGCAGCCCGGACAGGGGGGATGAGACCCAGTACTTC

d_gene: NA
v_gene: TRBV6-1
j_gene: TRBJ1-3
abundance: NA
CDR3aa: CASRRGGFSGNTIYF
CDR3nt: TGTGCCAGCAGGCGGGGCGGCTTCTCTGGAAACACCATATATTTT

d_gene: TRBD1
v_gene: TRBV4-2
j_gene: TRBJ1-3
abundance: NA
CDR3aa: CASSQDGTGTGNTIYF
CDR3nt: TGTGCCAGCAGCCAAGATGGGACAGGGACTGGAAACACCATATATTTT

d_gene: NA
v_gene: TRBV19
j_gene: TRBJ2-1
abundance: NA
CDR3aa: CASSTPGTSVEQFF
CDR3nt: TGTGCCAGTAGTACCCCCGGGACATCCGTTGAGCAGTTCTTC

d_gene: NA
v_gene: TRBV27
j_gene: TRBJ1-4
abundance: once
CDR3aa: CASSLSWGGDHEKLFF
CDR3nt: TGTGCCAGCAGTTTATCGTGGGGAGGGGACCATGAAAAACTGTTTTTT

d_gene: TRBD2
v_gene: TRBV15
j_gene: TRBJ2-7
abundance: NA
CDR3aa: CATSRDRREPYEQYF
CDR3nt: TGTGCCACCAGCAGAGATCGGCGGGAGCCCTACGAGCAGTACTTC

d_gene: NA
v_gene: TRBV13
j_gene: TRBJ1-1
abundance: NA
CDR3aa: CASSLGSGGLNTEAFF
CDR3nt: TGTGCCAGCAGCTTAGGGTCCGGGGGTCTGAACACTGAAGCTTTCTTT

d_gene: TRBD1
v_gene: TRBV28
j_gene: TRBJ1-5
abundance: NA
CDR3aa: CASSRTGLSNQPQHF
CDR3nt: TGTGCCAGCAGTAGGACAGGACTTAGCAATCAGCCCCAGCATTTT

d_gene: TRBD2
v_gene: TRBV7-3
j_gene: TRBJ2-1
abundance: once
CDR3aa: CASSFYAAGLAGGHEQFF
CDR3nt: TGTGCCAGCAGCTTCTACGCAGCGGGACTAGCGGGAGGGCATGAGCAGTTCTTC

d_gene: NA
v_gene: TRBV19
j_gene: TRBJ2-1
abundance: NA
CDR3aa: CASSISGSYNEQFF
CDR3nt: TGTGCCAGTAGTATATCCGGGTCCTACAATGAGCAGTTCTTC

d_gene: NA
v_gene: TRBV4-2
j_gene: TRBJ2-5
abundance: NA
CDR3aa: CASSRQPGASGETQYF
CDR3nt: TGTGCCAGCAGCCGCCAACCGGGGGCTAGCGGAGAGACCCAGTACTTC

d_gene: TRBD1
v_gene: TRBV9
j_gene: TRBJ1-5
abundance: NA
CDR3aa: CASSVAGGNQPQHF
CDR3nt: TGTGCCAGCAGCGTCGCAGGGGGGAATCAGCCCCAGCATTTT

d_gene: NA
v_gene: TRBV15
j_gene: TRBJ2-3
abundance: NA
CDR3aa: CATSSGERPTDTQYF
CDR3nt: TGTGCCACCAGCAGCGGGGAACGCCCCACAGATACGCAGTATTTT

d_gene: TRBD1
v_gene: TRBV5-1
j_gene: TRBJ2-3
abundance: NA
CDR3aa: CASSPELQGADTQYF
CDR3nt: TGCGCCAGCAGCCCGGAACTCCAGGGGGCAGATACGCAGTATTTT

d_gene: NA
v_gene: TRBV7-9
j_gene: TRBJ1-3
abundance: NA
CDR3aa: CASSFPRGNPGNTIYF
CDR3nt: TGTGCCAGCAGCTTCCCCAGGGGAAATCCTGGAAACACCATATATTTT

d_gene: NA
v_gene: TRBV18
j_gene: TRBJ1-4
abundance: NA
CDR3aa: CASSPQGNNEKLFF
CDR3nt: TGTGCCAGCTCACCCCAGGGGAATAATGAAAAACTGTTTTTT

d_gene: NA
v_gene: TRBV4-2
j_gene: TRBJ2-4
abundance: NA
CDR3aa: CASSQDRPSLDKNIQYF
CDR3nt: TGTGCCAGCAGCCAAGACCGGCCCTCCCTAGACAAAAACATTCAGTACTTC

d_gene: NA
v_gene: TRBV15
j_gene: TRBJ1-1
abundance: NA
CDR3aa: CATSRGGGANTEAFF
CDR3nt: TGTGCCACCAGCAGAGGGGGAGGGGCGAACACTGAAGCTTTCTTT

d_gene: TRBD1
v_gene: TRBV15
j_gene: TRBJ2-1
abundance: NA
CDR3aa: CATSVLDRSSYNEQFF
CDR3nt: TGTGCCACCAGCGTCTTGGACAGGAGCTCCTACAATGAGCAGTTCTTC

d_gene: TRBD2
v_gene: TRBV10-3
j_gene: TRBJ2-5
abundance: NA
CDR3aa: CAISGLAGVQETQYF
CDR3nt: TGTGCCATCAGTGGACTAGCGGGGGTTCAAGAGACCCAGTACTTC

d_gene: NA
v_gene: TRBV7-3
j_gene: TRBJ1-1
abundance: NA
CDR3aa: CASSLGANTEAFF
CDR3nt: TGTGCCAGCAGCTTAGGGGCGAACACTGAAGCTTTCTTT

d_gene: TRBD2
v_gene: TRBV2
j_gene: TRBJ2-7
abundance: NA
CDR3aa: CASSEGIRAGGPYEQYF
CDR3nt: TGTGCCAGCAGTGAAGGGATACGGGCGGGAGGACCCTACGAGCAGTACTTC